This entry features one TCR beta chain sequence. Its antigen is as yet unknown. Indicated treatment: some 20 received Ad26.COV2.S at low or high dose, single or two shots; several received placebo; per-sample allocation not given. Specimen acquisition occurred on day 63 following the initial vaccine or placebo injection. These data are taken from a study of Ad26.COV2.S vaccination and SARS-CoV-2 variants. Overall study results and limits: Ad26.COV2.S recipients had broader spike-specific TCRs (P = 0.0014).

The CDR3 runs 17 residues. Losses at the gene ends were 4 bases for V and 5 bases for J; bases not matched to a gene: 16. CDR1 is SEHNR, CDR2 FQNEAQ, per germline (reference sequence). The method was immunoSEQ multiplex PCR; TCRdb's version includes in-frame clones alone and lacks a portion of them. Among under 550,000 clones, approximately 92% were seen once, and the ten largest hold more than 9%. Sequenced here: peripheral blood, sampled in a trial of Ad26.COV2.S vaccine versus placebo. The receptor comes from a person between 18 and 59 years old who received the Ad26.COV2.S COVID-19 vaccine or a placebo. This chain links TRBV7-9 with TRBJ2-5; TRBD2 matches 7 bases. The CDR3, as DNA: TGTGCCAGCAGCTCCCCCCGTAGGTCTAGCGGTAGGGAGACCCAGTACTTC. Its protein product is CASSSPRRSSGRETQYF. Full variable domain (outside the CDR3, taken from reference TRBV7-9 and TRBJ2-5): DTGVSQNPRHKITKRGQNVTFRCDPISEHNRLYWYRQTLGQGPEFLTYFQNEAQLEKSRLLSDRFSAERPKGSFSTLEIQRTEQGDSAMYLCASSSPRRSSGRETQYFGPGTRLLVL.